Listed here are 14 T cell receptor beta chains from one sample, sequenced in a study of blood T cell dynamics during melanoma immunotherapy. Sample time point: week 3, after first cycle of checkpoint inhibitor. The table came from immunoSEQ multiplex PCR; TCRdb's copy has only in-frame clones and leaves some out. The sample consists of 9,600 or so clones, over 75% of them appearing once. Sequencing used blood, obtained from a patient treated with checkpoint blockade. These receptors were taken from a human donor with melanoma.

V and J are TRBV29-1 and TRBJ1-3, with TRBD1 as a possible D gene (6 bases). V was shortened by 1 base and J by 2 bases, with 6 bases between the two germline ends. The CDR3 runs 13 residues. The germline CDR1 and CDR2 sequences are SQVTM and ANQGSEA. CDR3 protein: CSVEGQAGNTIYF. CDR3 coding DNA: TGCAGCGTTGAAGGACAGGCTGGAAACACCATATATTTT.

This clone appeared once. The V and J genes are TRBV7-3 and TRBJ2-3, with a tentative D call TRBD1 (6 bases). The ends were cut back, 2 bases at V and 6 bases at J, with 12 bases in the middle. This CDR3 has 14 amino acids. From germline, CDR1 is SGHTA and CDR2 FQGTGA. CDR3 region: CASSLPGGADTQYF. The DNA for the CDR3 is TGTGCCAGCAGCTTACCTGGGGGCGCGGATACGCAGTATTTT.

This chain joins TRBV7-9 and TRBJ2-7; 9 positions agree with TRBD2. The CDR3 spans 15 residues. Germline loops: CDR1 SEHNR, CDR2 FQNEAQ (reference sequence). Losses at the gene ends were 4 bases for V and 9 bases for J; bases not matched to a gene: 13. The CDR3 region is CASSWGAGGPLLQYF. CDR3 DNA: TGTGCCAGCAGCTGGGGCGCGGGAGGGCCCCTACTGCAGTACTTC.

V gene TRBV11-2 combines with J gene TRBJ1-1, with D maybe TRBD1 (6 bases). The germline V gene encodes CDR1 SGHAT and CDR2 FQNNGV. The CDR3 contains 14 residues. V dropped 5 bases and J dropped 2 bases, with 12 bases sitting between them. CDR3 sequence reads: CASSRDRSNTEAFF. As DNA, the CDR3 is TGTGCCAGCAGCCGTGACAGGAGCAACACTGAAGCTTTCTTT.

This chain connects TRBV4-1 to TRBJ2-3, with D maybe TRBD2 (7 bases). Germline V gene data show CDR1 as MGHRA and CDR2 as YSYEKL. Trimming took 4 bases from V and 5 from J, leaving 16 bases between them. This CDR3 has 15 amino acids. CDR3 region: CASSPLWGGRDTQYF. The DNA for the CDR3 is TGCGCCAGCAGCCCCTTGTGGGGGGGCAGAGATACGCAGTATTTT.

The chain carries TRBV9 and TRBJ1-3; 9 bases match TRBD1. The CDR3 runs 15 residues. Germline V gene data show CDR1 as SGDLS and CDR2 as YYNGEE. J was trimmed by 3 bases and V by 4 bases; bases with no gene match: 5. The CDR3 DNA follows: TGTGCCAGCAGCCTGGGACAGGGATATGGAAACACCATATATTTT. Translating it yields CASSLGQGYGNTIYF.

V is TRBV30 and J is TRBJ1-3; D is unclear. The CDR3 runs to 13 residues. Trimming removed 2 bases from V and 3 bases from J, with 8 bases in between. The germline V gene has CDR1 GTSNPN and CDR2 SVGIG (reference sequence). The CDR3 sequence: CAWSYQVGNTIYF. In nucleotides, the CDR3 is TGTGCCTGGAGTTATCAGGTTGGAAACACCATATATTTT.

The chain carries TRBV27 and TRBJ2-3; 8 bases are shared with TRBD2. Germline V gene data show CDR1 as MNHEY and CDR2 as SMNVEV (reference sequence). There are 16 residues in the CDR3. The J segment lost 5 bases and the V segment lost 8 bases, leaving 15 bases of the junction unmatched. Here the CDR3 DNA reads TGTGCCAGCGGATGGCCGGGACTAGGGACCGGAGATACGCAGTATTTT. Protein product: CASGWPGLGTGDTQYF.

The chain is built from TRBV19 and TRBJ2-7; perhaps TRBD2 as D (6 bases). V was cut by 6 bases and J by 6 bases, with 15 bases left in between. The length of the CDR3 is 13 residues. The germline gives CDR1 LNHDA, CDR2 SQIVND (reference sequence). CDR3 nucleotides: TGTGCCAGTAGGGAAAACGGGGGAACCGAGCAGTACTTC. Protein product: CASRENGGTEQYF.

This clone has only one observation. The gene calls are TRBV9 and TRBJ2-3, with 9 positions matching TRBD2. Germline CDR1 is SGDLS and CDR2 is YYNGEE. The CDR3 contains 16 residues. V was pared by 0 bases and J by 1 base, with 3 bases of the junction left unmatched. CDR3 sequence: CASSVGLAGGTDTQYF. DNA for the CDR3: TGTGCCAGCAGCGTAGGATTAGCGGGGGGCACAGATACGCAGTATTTT.

The V and J genes are TRBV11-1 and TRBJ2-5; perhaps TRBD2 as D (6 bases). TRBJ2-7 explains the end of the DNA better; the J call may be wrong. The CDR3 is made up of 15 amino acids. CDR1 and CDR2 from the germline V gene are SGHAT and FQDESV (reference sequence). CDR3 region: CASSRAGQAGYEQYF. The CDR3 nucleotides read TGTGCCAGCAGCCGAGCGGGTCAAGCTGGGTACGAGCAGTACTTC.

The chain has TRBV6-5 and TRBJ2-7; 9 positions match TRBD1. CDR3 size: 13 residues. Germline values: CDR1 MNHEY, CDR2 SVGAGI. V lost 5 bases, J lost 3 bases, and 2 bases stayed unmatched. The CDR3 region is CASSRTGVYEQYF. The CDR3 nucleotides read TGTGCCAGCAGTCGGACAGGGGTCTACGAGCAGTACTTC.

The chain employs TRBV15 and TRBJ2-5; the match to TRBD2 covers 8 bases. The V gene's germline CDR1 is LNHNV and CDR2 YYDKDF (reference sequence). The ends lost 3 bases at V and 2 bases at J; junction bases unmatched: 2. The CDR3 consists of 14 residues. The CDR3 sequence: CATSRGGGQETQYF. CDR3 in DNA: TGTGCCACCAGCAGGGGCGGGGGGCAAGAGACCCAGTACTTC.

The chain has TRBV7-8 and TRBJ2-4; unclear D gene. CDR1 and CDR2 from the germline V gene are SGHVS and FQNEAQ. The CDR3 consists of 13 residues. Trimming took 5 bases from V and 5 from J, leaving 10 bases between them. Written as DNA, the CDR3 is TGTGCCAGCAGCCCGGCAAGGGAAAACATTCAGTACTTC. This encodes CASSPARENIQYF. Drawing the rest from reference TRBV7-8 and TRBJ2-4, the complete variable domain is GAGVSQSPRYKVAKRGQDVALRCDPISGHVSLFWYQQALGQGPEFLTYFQNEAQLDKSGLPSDRFFAERPEGSVSTLKIQRTQQEDSAVYLCASSPARENIQYFGAGTRLSVL.